This TCR beta chain was sequenced in a study of blood T cell repertoires in COVID-19. Categorization into cohorts depended on clinical history that participants reported. The CDR3 totals 14 residues. V shed 6 bases, J shed 5 bases, and the junction held 8 bases outside the gene matches. Germline V lookup: CDR1 MDHEN, CDR2 SYDVKM. The method was immunoSEQ multiplex PCR; TCRdb's version includes in-frame clones alone and lacks a portion of them. The sample holds 250,000 or so clones, 85% to 90% seen once. The sequence was collected from a man aged 35 to 55 who had recovered from COVID-19. The chain couples TRBV28 to TRBJ2-5; 8 nucleotides match TRBD2. The specimen sequenced was PBMCs or T cells enriched from blood (not recorded which). The CDR3 coding sequence is TGTGCCAGCAGGGAAGCGGGGGTTTGGGAGACCCAGTACTTC. Translation: CASREAGVWETQYF. Full variable domain (remainder filled in from reference TRBV28 and TRBJ2-5): DVKVTQSSRYLVKRTGEKVFLECVQDMDHENMFWYRQDPGLGLRLIYFSYDVKMKEKGDIPEGYSVSREKKERFSLILESASTNQTSMYLCASREAGVWETQYFGPGTRLLVL.